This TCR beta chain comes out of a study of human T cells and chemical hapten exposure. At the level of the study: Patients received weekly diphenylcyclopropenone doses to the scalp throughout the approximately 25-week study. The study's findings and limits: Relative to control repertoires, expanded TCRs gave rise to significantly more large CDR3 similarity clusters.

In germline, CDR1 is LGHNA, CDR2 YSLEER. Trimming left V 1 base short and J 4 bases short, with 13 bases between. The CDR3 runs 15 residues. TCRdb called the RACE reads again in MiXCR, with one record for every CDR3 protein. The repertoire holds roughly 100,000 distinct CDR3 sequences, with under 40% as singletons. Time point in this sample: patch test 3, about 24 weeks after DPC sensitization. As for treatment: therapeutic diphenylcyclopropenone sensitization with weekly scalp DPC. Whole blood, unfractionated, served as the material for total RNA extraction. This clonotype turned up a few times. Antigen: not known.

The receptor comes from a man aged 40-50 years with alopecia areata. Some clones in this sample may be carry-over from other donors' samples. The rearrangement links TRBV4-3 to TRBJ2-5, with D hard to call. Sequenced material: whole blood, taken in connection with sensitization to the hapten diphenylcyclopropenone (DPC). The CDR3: CASSQGLGGLETQYF. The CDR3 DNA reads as TGCGCCAGCAGCCAAGGTTTAGGCGGCCTAGAGACCCAGTACTTC.